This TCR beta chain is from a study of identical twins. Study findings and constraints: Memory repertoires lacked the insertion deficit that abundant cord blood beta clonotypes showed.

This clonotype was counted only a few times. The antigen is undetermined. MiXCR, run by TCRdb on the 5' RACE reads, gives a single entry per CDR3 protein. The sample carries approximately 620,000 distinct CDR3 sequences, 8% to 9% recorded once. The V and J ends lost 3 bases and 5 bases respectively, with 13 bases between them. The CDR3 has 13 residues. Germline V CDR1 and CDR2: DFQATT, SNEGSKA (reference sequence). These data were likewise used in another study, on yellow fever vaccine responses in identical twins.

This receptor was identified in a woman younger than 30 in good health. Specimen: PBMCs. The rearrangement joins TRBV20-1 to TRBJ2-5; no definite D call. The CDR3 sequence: CSARWIGRETQYF. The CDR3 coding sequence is TGCAGTGCTAGGTGGATTGGCAGGGAGACCCAGTACTTC.